This T cell receptor (beta chain) was identified during a study of T cells after yellow fever vaccination. The length of the CDR3 is 12 residues. The germline V gene encodes CDR1 GTSNPN and CDR2 SVGIG (reference sequence). V lost 3 bases and J lost 9, with 12 bases in between. Each CDR3 protein gets one entry after TCRdb re-called the 5' RACE reads with MiXCR. The sample lists 340,000 or so distinct CDR3 sequences; around 13% were seen once. Findings of the study overall: The study found a weaker secondary response that peaked faster, day 5 versus 15.

Remarks on this clonotype: Its target is unknown.

The sample consisted of CD4+ T cells sorted from PBMCs, taken 15 days after the yellow fever booster vaccination. This rearrangement joins TRBV30 to TRBJ1-5; D call uncertain. The receptor comes from a man between 18 and 35 years old who received the YFV17D yellow fever vaccine. Written as DNA, the CDR3 is TGTGCCTGGAGCAGGCTACGAGGGCCCCAGCATTTT. Translated: CAWSRLRGPQHF.